The clone carrying this TCR beta chain was observed a handful of times. The antigen remains undetermined. V was cut by 2 bases and J by 4 bases, with 7 bases left in between. Per the germline V gene, CDR1 is KGHDR and CDR2 is SFDVKD. There are 13 residues in the CDR3. This record comes from a study of T cells after yellow fever vaccination. About the research overall: The fractions with low cell numbers were processed using SMART-Seq v4 Ultra Low Input. Regarding the study as a whole: After the booster, over 95% of CD4 and 75% to 90% of CD8 primary-response clones were re-detected.

Via MiXCR, TCRdb re-called the 5' RACE reads, giving one row per CDR3 protein. The table shows about 340,000 distinct CDR3 sequences, with about 9.5% occurring only once. J is TRBJ2-5 and V is TRBV24-1, with D perhaps matching TRBD1 (6 bases). This sequence originates from a young man who received the YFV17D yellow fever vaccine. The source material was PBMCs, sampled on the day of the first yellow fever vaccination. The CDR3 here is CATSDWTAETQYF. The DNA of the CDR3 is TGTGCCACCAGTGATTGGACAGCAGAGACCCAGTACTTC.